The 21 T cell receptor beta chains reported below all come from one sample, sequenced in a study of blood T cell repertoires in COVID-19. Clones were sequenced by immunoSEQ multiplex PCR, and TCRdb holds only the in-frame ones, with some missing. The sample records about 150,000 clones, roughly four fifths being singletons. The source material was peripheral blood. The receptors come from a woman of 80 years or more with acute or convalescent COVID-19.

This clone was picked up a small number of times. The V and J genes are TRBV7-9 and TRBJ1-2; 7 bases fit TRBD1. The germline gives CDR1 SEHNR, CDR2 FQNEAQ (reference sequence). The CDR3 sequence is 12 residues long. V was clipped by 11 bases and J by 7 bases; unmatched bases: 10. The chain's CDR3 is CAGETGSRGYTF. The CDR3 DNA sequence: TGTGCCGGTGAGACAGGGTCCCGTGGCTACACCTTC.

This sequence joins TRBV5-6 and TRBJ1-2; TRBD1 matches at 7 bases. V trimming: 4 bases; J trimming: 1 base; junction bases outside the gene matches: 4. CDR1 is SGHDT and CDR2 is YYEEEE in the germline V gene. The length of the CDR3 is 14 residues. CDR3 sequence: CASSRGQVNYGYTF. The DNA for the CDR3 is TGTGCCAGCAGCAGAGGACAGGTTAACTATGGCTACACCTTC. Combining the CDR3 with reference TRBV5-6 and TRBJ1-2 gives the whole variable domain DAGVTQSPTHLIKTRGQQVTLRCSPKSGHDTVSWYQQALGQGPQFIFQYYEEEERQRGNFPDRFSGHQFPNYSSELNVNALLLGDSALYLCASSRGQVNYGYTFGSGTRLTVV.

The CDR3 DNA reads as TGCGCCAGCAGCTTGCGGACAGGGGGGGACCAAGAGACCCAGTACTTC. Its translation is CASSLRTGGDQETQYF. This chain joins TRBV5-1 and TRBJ2-5, with 10 bases that match TRBD1. Trimming cost V 1 base and J 0 bases; bases outside gene matches: 3. CDR1 and CDR2 from the germline V gene are SGHRS and YFSETQ. This CDR3 contains 16 residues.

The CDR3 DNA reads TGCGCCAGCAACGGACTCTCCTCCTACGAGCAGTACTTC. It yields the protein CASNGLSSYEQYF. V and J are TRBV5-1 and TRBJ2-7; a weak D match, TRBD2 (5 bases). Between the trimmed V and J ends, which lost 6 bases and 0 bases, there was a span of 10 bases. The CDR3 is made up of 13 amino acids. Germline V gene lookup returns CDR1 SGHRS and CDR2 YFSETQ. The entire variable domain, with the rest obtained from reference TRBV5-1 and TRBJ2-7, is as follows: KAGVTQTPRYLIKTRGQQVTLSCSPISGHRSVSWYQQTPGQGLQFLFEYFSETQRNKGNFPGRFSGRQFSNSRSEMNVSTLELGDSALYLCASNGLSSYEQYFGPGTRLTVT.

This chain connects TRBV19 to TRBJ1-2; 9 nucleotides line up with TRBD1. The V segment lost 3 bases and the J segment 7 bases; nucleotides outside the gene matches: 6. Germline assignment: CDR1 LNHDA and CDR2 SQIVND (reference sequence). This CDR3 is built from 14 residues. Written as DNA, the CDR3 is TGTGCCAGTAGTATCGACAGGGGGAACGGTGGCTACACCTTC. Its translation: CASSIDRGNGGYTF.

This chain uses TRBV7-9 with TRBJ1-2; 7 bases map to TRBD1. CDR3 length equals 14 residues. Germline CDR1 SEHNR, CDR2 FQNEAQ (reference sequence). V trimming: 4 bases; J trimming: 8 bases; junction bases outside the gene matches: 10. The CDR3 region is CASSSDRAPMGYTF. The CDR3 nucleotides read TGTGCCAGCAGCTCCGACAGGGCCCCAATGGGCTACACCTTC.

V usage is TRBV4-2 and J usage is TRBJ2-1; 9 bases match TRBD2. The CDR3 loop spans 16 amino acids. CDR1 and CDR2 (germline): LGHNA, YNFKEQ. Germline trimming cut 4 bases from V and 0 bases from J; bases unmatched to any gene: 4. The CDR3 DNA follows: TGTGCCAGCAGCCCGACTAGCGGTAGCTCCTACAATGAGCAGTTCTTC. It specifies CASSPTSGSSYNEQFF.

This clone was seen more than once but under ten times. The chain links TRBV5-1 to TRBJ2-1; D may be TRBD2 (7 bases). The length of the CDR3 is 16 residues. CDR1 and CDR2 (germline): SGHRS, YFSETQ. V was clipped by 3 bases and J by 4 bases, with 17 bases between them. The CDR3 loop reads CASSSLGGGPYNEQFF. CDR3 DNA sequence: TGCGCCAGCAGCTCCCTGGGCGGGGGCCCTTACAATGAGCAGTTCTTC.

This chain links TRBV3-1 (or the pseudogene TRBV3-2) with TRBJ1-5; 9 bases match TRBD1. This CDR3 is built from 14 residues. With V trimmed by 3 bases and J by 5 bases, 2 bases remained unmatched. From germline, CDR1 is LGHDT and CDR2 YNNKEL (reference sequence). Here the CDR3 reads CASSHRTGDQPQHF. The CDR3 DNA reads as TGTGCCAGCAGCCATCGGACAGGGGATCAGCCCCAGCATTTT.

This clone was seen a few times. The V gene is TRBV9, the J gene TRBJ1-5; the match to TRBD1 covers 9 bases. Germline lookup yields CDR1 SGDLS and CDR2 YYNGEE. J lost 6 bases, V lost 4 bases, and 8 bases had no gene match. The length of the CDR3 is 15 residues. This CDR3 reads CASSSGQGSSQPQHF. The CDR3 bases are TGTGCCAGCAGCTCGGGACAGGGCTCCTCTCAGCCCCAGCATTTT.

The chain has TRBV5-6 and TRBJ2-5; TRBD1 matches at 8 bases. There are 15 residues in the CDR3. V gave up 4 bases and J gave up 5 bases; unmatched junction bases: 10. CDR1 SGHDT and CDR2 YYEEEE come from the germline V gene. CDR3 sequence: CASSIPGQAGETQYF. In nucleotides, the CDR3 is TGTGCCAGCAGCATCCCGGGACAGGCAGGGGAGACCCAGTACTTC.

This clone was detected once. This chain links TRBV27 with TRBJ2-3, with 14 bases aligning to TRBD2. J lost 3 bases, V lost 5 bases, and 16 bases had no gene match. CDR3 size: 20 residues. Germline lookup yields CDR1 MNHEY and CDR2 SMNVEV (reference sequence). CDR3 loop: CASSQKSWTSGGHRTDTQYF. CDR3 DNA sequence: TGTGCCAGCAGTCAGAAGTCGTGGACTAGCGGGGGGCATAGGACAGATACGCAGTATTTT.

The chain carries TRBV7-3 and TRBJ2-1, with TRBD1 identical over 12 bases. V was clipped by 4 bases and J by 4 bases; unmatched bases: 2. Germline loops: CDR1 SGHTA, CDR2 FQGTGA. This CDR3 is built from 15 residues. The CDR3 reads CASSWDRGPYNEQFF. The CDR3 coding sequence is TGTGCCAGCAGCTGGGACAGGGGGCCTTACAATGAGCAGTTCTTC.

The CDR3 coding sequence is TGCGCCAGCAGCTTGGAAGGGAGCTCCTACAATGAGCAGTTCTTC. Translated: CASSLEGSSYNEQFF. The genes are TRBV5-1 and TRBJ2-1, with a tentative D call TRBD2 (5 bases). The V end lost 0 bases, the J end lost 0 bases, and 7 bases lay between the germline ends. Germline V gene data show CDR1 as SGHRS and CDR2 as YFSETQ. The CDR3 totals 15 residues.

This rearrangement joins TRBV5-1 to TRBJ1-6; 7 nucleotides line up with TRBD1. CDR3 length equals 15 residues. The V segment lost 0 bases and the J segment 14 bases; nucleotides outside the gene matches: 11. In germline, CDR1 is SGHRS, CDR2 YFSETQ. CDR3 region: CASSLGDREQAALHF. The CDR3 DNA reads TGCGCCAGCAGCTTGGGCGACAGGGAACAAGCGGCCCTCCACTTT. The variable domain in full, with the rest retrieved from reference TRBV5-1 and TRBJ1-6, is KAGVTQTPRYLIKTRGQQVTLSCSPISGHRSVSWYQQTPGQGLQFLFEYFSETQRNKGNFPGRFSGRQFSNSRSEMNVSTLELGDSALYLCASSLGDREQAALHFGNGTRLTVT.

The gene calls are TRBV6-6 and TRBJ1-3; D might be TRBD1 (6 bases). The CDR3 is 15 residues long. Trimming shortened V by 4 bases and J by 0 bases, and 10 bases separated the two germline ends. CDR1 and CDR2 (germline): MNHNY, SVGAGI (reference sequence). The CDR3 reads CASSLQGASGNTIYF. The CDR3 coding sequence is TGTGCCAGCAGTTTACAGGGCGCCTCTGGAAACACCATATATTTT.

This chain connects TRBV18 to TRBJ1-1; 8 bases are a match to TRBD1. The CDR3 runs 14 residues. After removal of 4 bases from V and 5 bases from J, the junction contained 6 bases not matched to a gene. Germline loops: CDR1 KGHSH, CDR2 LQKENI. The CDR3 reads CASSLTTGVTEAFF. The DNA of the CDR3 is TGTGCCAGCTCACTAACGACAGGGGTAACTGAAGCTTTCTTT.

The V and J genes are TRBV18 and TRBJ2-1; 9 nucleotides match TRBD1. CDR1 and CDR2 from the germline V gene are KGHSH and LQKENI. V lost 4 bases and J lost 3; bases outside the gene matches: 4. The CDR3 is 15 amino acids. CDR3 protein: CASSQGQGNYNEQFF. In DNA, the CDR3 is TGTGCCAGCTCACAGGGACAGGGAAACTACAATGAGCAGTTCTTC. Looking up the rest from reference TRBV18 and TRBJ2-1 gives the full variable domain: NAGVMQNPRHLVRRRGQEARLRCSPMKGHSHVYWYRQLPEEGLKFMVYLQKENIIDESGMPKERFSAEFPKEGPSILRIQQVVRGDSAAYFCASSQGQGNYNEQFFGPGTRLTVL.

The chain links TRBV5-6 to TRBJ1-3; D possibly corresponds to TRBD1 (5 bases). Germline values: CDR1 SGHDT, CDR2 YYEEEE. This CDR3 spans 13 amino acids. The germline V and J ends were trimmed by 6 bases and 4 bases, with 11 bases remaining between them. The CDR3, as DNA: TGTGCCAGCACCAGGGTGCTCGGAAACACCATATATTTT. It encodes CASTRVLGNTIYF.

J is TRBJ2-3 and V is TRBV12-5; the D gene is possibly TRBD2 (6 bases). The CDR3 is made up of 14 amino acids. Germline V lookup: CDR1 LGHNT, CDR2 FRNRAP. V lost 3 bases to trimming and J lost 0 bases, with 7 bases between them. The CDR3 protein is CASGFGTSTDTQYF. The CDR3 DNA reads as TGTGCTAGTGGTTTCGGGACTAGCACAGATACGCAGTATTTT.

The rearrangement joins TRBV3-1 (or the pseudogene TRBV3-2) to TRBJ1-2; 7 nucleotides match TRBD1. The V and J ends lost 5 bases and 4 bases, in that order; junction bases with no gene match: 7. Germline V gene data show CDR1 as LGHDT and CDR2 as YNNKEL (reference sequence). The CDR3 is 14 residues long. The CDR3 DNA reads as TGTGCCAGCAGCTACTTGGGACAGAGCTATGGCTACACCTTC. Translated, it gives CASSYLGQSYGYTF.